The 17 T cell receptor beta chains in this list originate from one sample, sequenced in a study of preoperative IRX-2 immunotherapy in early breast cancer. Treatment given: preoperative locoregional IRX-2 cytokine immunotherapy. Assay used: immunoSEQ multiplex PCR; TCRdb lists only in-frame clones, some missing. Of about 45,000 clones in the sample, roughly 80% are singletons; the top ten hold 1.2%. The starting material was tumor tissue, obtained after IRX-2 immunotherapy. The receptors come from a human donor with breast cancer.

The rearrangement joins TRBV11-3 to TRBJ1-2; weak D call: TRBD1 (5 bases). The CDR3 runs to 16 residues. Germline CDR1 SGHNT, CDR2 YENEEA. V was shortened by 5 bases and J by 0 bases, with 16 bases between the two germline ends. The CDR3, as DNA: TGTGCCAGCAGCCCCACTGGGGGGTTGGCTAACTATGGCTACACCTTC. It yields the protein CASSPTGGLANYGYTF.

The chain uses TRBV19 and TRBJ1-1; weak D call: TRBD1 (5 bases). CDR1 is LNHDA and CDR2 is SQIVND in the germline V gene (reference sequence). The germline V and J ends were trimmed by 4 bases and 3 bases, with 15 bases remaining between them. The length of the CDR3 is 15 residues. The CDR3 reads CASSTYPGGYTEAFF. The CDR3 bases are TGTGCCAGTAGTACGTACCCTGGGGGATACACTGAAGCTTTCTTT. Full variable domain (rest looked up from reference TRBV19 and TRBJ1-1): DGGITQSPKYLFRKEGQNVTLSCEQNLNHDAMYWYRQDPGQGLRLIYYSQIVNDFQKGDIAEGYSVSREKKESFPLTVTSAQKNPTAFYLCASSTYPGGYTEAFFGQGTRLTVV.

This clone was seen just once. The chain's CDR3 is CASSPTSVEQFF. The DNA of the CDR3 is TGTGCCAGCTCCCCCACCAGCGTTGAGCAGTTCTTC. This chain connects TRBV18 to TRBJ2-1; D not certain. The CDR3 is 12 amino acids. With 6 bases removed from V and 9 bases from J, the gap between germline ends came to 12 bases. Per the germline V gene, CDR1 is KGHSH and CDR2 is LQKENI.

J is TRBJ2-7 and V is TRBV10-3; possibly TRBD1 for D (5 bases). The CDR3 runs 13 residues. The V gene's germline CDR1 is ENHRY and CDR2 SYGVKD. The germline V and J ends were trimmed by 2 bases and 3 bases, with 8 bases remaining between them. CDR3 residues: CAISERTIYEQYF. CDR3 nucleotide sequence: TGTGCCATCAGTGAGAGGACAATCTACGAGCAGTACTTC.

This clone has a single count. Relative to the germline gene, one junction end is altered; a read error may explain this. The chain carries TRBV6-8 and TRBJ2-1; TRBD2 matches at 10 bases. The CDR3 sequence is 15 residues long. Germline V gives CDR1 MNHGY, CDR2 SAAAGT. Here the CDR3 reads CAISKVLAGEQEQFF. DNA for the CDR3: TGTGCCATCAGTAAGGTGCTAGCGGGAGAACAGGAGCAGTTCTTC.

This sequence joins TRBV30 and TRBJ2-7; 9 bases are a match to TRBD1. There are 14 residues in the CDR3. J gave up 4 bases and V 3 bases, and 7 bases lay outside the gene matches. The germline CDR1 and CDR2 sequences are GTSNPN and SVGIG (reference sequence). CDR3 bases: TGTGCCTGGAGGTCCGGGACAGGGATTTACGAGCAGTACTTC. Protein product: CAWRSGTGIYEQYF.

The CDR3 coding sequence is TGTGCCTCCACCGGGACAGTCTCCTATAATTCACCCCTCCACTTT. This sequence encodes CASTGTVSYNSPLHF. The rearrangement uses TRBV6-8 and TRBJ1-6; 7 bases are shared with TRBD1. Germline trimming cut 11 bases from V and 0 bases from J; bases unmatched to any gene: 7. This CDR3 spans 15 amino acids. The germline CDR1 and CDR2 sequences are MNHGY and SAAAGT.

The chain has TRBV11-3 and TRBJ2-2; D may be TRBD2 (6 bases). The CDR3 contains 15 residues. Germline CDR1 and CDR2: SGHNT and YENEEA. V lost 7 bases and J lost 6, with 18 bases in between. The CDR3 sequence is CASTRGLLEAGELFF. The CDR3 DNA is TGTGCCAGCACCCGGGGACTCCTCGAAGCCGGGGAGCTGTTTTTT.

The CDR3 DNA reads TGTGCCAGCCGACAGGGGGAGGACTCTGGAAACACCATATATTTT. Protein product: CASRQGEDSGNTIYF. This chain uses TRBV19 with TRBJ1-3; 9 bases agree with TRBD1. V gave up 9 bases and J gave up 0 bases; unmatched junction bases: 6. The V gene's germline CDR1 is LNHDA and CDR2 SQIVND (reference sequence). The CDR3 has 15 amino acids.

This clone came up a few times. The chain carries TRBV11-3 and TRBJ2-3; the D is unclear. This CDR3 comprises 15 residues. The germline V gene has CDR1 SGHNT and CDR2 YENEEA. V lost 5 bases and J lost 3, with 15 bases in between. The CDR3 region has the DNA TGTGCCAGCAGCAAGGGATTTAGGTCAACAGATACGCAGTATTTT. Residues: CASSKGFRSTDTQYF.

The chain carries TRBV10-1 and TRBJ1-4; D is possibly TRBD1 (6 bases). This CDR3 is built from 15 residues. The V gene's germline CDR1 is WNHNN and CDR2 SYGVQD (reference sequence). Between the trimmed V and J ends, which lost 8 bases and 7 bases, there was a span of 20 bases. The DNA for the CDR3 is TGCGCCAGCGGCCCGGGACAAGGGGAGACTGAAAAACTGTTTTTT. Encoded protein: CASGPGQGETEKLFF.

This clone was seen a handful of times. The same CDR3 arises from other DNA sequences in this sample as well. J is TRBJ1-5 and V is TRBV6-8; the D gene is possibly TRBD1 (6 bases). The CDR3 totals 14 residues. Per the germline V gene, CDR1 is MNHGY and CDR2 is SAAAGT. Trimming left V 2 bases short and J 4 bases short, with 9 bases between. The CDR3 region is CASSYGGGNQPQHF. As DNA, the CDR3 is TGTGCCAGCAGTTACGGAGGGGGGAATCAGCCCCAGCATTTT.

This chain joins TRBV7-1 and TRBJ1-5; D is undetermined. Being an ORF, TRBV7-1 has a function that is uncertain. V dropped 4 bases and J dropped 6 bases, with 10 bases sitting between them. The CDR3 has 13 amino acids. The CDR3 is CASSLTQRQPQHF. CDR3 nucleotides: TGTGCCAGCAGCTTAACTCAACGTCAGCCCCAGCATTTT.

The chain links TRBV12-5 to TRBJ2-7; 11 nucleotides line up with TRBD2. The CDR3 covers 13 residues. The germline CDR1 and CDR2 sequences are LGHNT and FRNRAP. In nucleotides, the CDR3 is TGTGCCAGCAACGTAGCGGGAGGGTCCGAGCAGTACTTC. It translates to CASNVAGGSEQYF.

The genes are TRBV12-5 and TRBJ1-5; no definite D call. The V end lost 8 bases, the J end lost 4 bases, and 6 bases lay between the germline ends. The CDR3 covers 11 residues. Germline CDR1 is LGHNT and CDR2 is FRNRAP. Here the CDR3 DNA reads TGTGCTAGTTCAGAGAATCAGCCCCAGCATTTT. It codes for CASSENQPQHF.

The chain employs TRBV28 and TRBJ2-7; TRBD1 might be the D (6 bases). The V end was cut by 6 bases, the J end by 7 bases, with 37 bases between. There are 20 residues in the CDR3. CDR1 and CDR2 from the germline V gene are MDHEN and SYDVKM. The CDR3 nucleotides read TGTGCCAGCAGCCCGCGGCTACCGGACAGTCGGCGTATCGCTTTAAGGGAGCAGTACTTC. Its translation is CASSPRLPDSRRIALREQYF.

The chain has TRBV10-3 and TRBJ2-1; weak D call: TRBD2 (5 bases). V was pared by 2 bases and J by 7 bases, with 9 bases between. CDR1 and CDR2 from the germline V gene are ENHRY and SYGVKD. CDR3 size: 13 residues. The CDR3 region is CAISELGLNEQFF. CDR3 coding DNA: TGTGCCATCAGTGAGCTTGGACTTAATGAGCAGTTCTTC.